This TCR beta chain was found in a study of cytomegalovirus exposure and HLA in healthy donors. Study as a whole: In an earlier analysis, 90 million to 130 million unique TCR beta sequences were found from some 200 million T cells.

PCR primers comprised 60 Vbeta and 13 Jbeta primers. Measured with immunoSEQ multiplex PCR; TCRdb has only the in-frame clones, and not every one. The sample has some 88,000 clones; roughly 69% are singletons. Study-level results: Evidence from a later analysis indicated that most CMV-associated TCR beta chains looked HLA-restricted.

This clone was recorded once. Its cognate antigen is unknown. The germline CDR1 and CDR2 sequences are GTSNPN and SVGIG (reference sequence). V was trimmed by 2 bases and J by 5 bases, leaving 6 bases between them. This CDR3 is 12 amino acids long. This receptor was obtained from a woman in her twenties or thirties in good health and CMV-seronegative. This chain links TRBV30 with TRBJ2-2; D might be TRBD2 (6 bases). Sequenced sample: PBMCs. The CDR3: CAWSRGTGELFF. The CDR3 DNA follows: TGTGCCTGGAGTCGGGGGACCGGGGAGCTGTTTTTT.